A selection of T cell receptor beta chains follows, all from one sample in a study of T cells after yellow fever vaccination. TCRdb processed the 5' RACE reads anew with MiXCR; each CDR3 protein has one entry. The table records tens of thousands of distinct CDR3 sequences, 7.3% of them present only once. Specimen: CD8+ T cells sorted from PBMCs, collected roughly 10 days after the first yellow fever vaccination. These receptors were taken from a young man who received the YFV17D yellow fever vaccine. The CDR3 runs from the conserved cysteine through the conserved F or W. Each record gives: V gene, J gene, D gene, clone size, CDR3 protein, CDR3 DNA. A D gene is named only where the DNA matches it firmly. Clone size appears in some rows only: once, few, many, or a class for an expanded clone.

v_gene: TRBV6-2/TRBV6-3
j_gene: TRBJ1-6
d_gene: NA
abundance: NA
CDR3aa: CASSLGSTGSPLHF
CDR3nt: TGTGCCAGCAGTTTGGGGTCTACGGGCTCACCCCTCCACTTT

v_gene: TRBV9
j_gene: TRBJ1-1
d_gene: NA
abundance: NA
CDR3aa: CASSPSTRLNTEAFF
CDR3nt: TGTGCCAGCAGCCCGTCAACAAGATTGAACACTGAAGCTTTCTTT

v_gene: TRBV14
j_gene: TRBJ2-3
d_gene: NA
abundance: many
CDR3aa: CASSHHPRDTQYF
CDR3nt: TGTGCCAGCAGCCACCACCCCCGAGATACGCAGTATTTT

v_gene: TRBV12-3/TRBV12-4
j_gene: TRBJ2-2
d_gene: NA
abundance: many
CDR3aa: CASIQGGRATGELFF
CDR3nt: TGTGCCAGCATCCAGGGGGGCCGTGCTACCGGGGAGCTGTTTTTT

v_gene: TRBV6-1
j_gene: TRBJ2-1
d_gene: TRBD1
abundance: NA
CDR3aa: CASTTGTGGYNEQFF
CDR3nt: TGTGCCAGCACCACCGGGACAGGGGGCTACAATGAGCAGTTCTTC

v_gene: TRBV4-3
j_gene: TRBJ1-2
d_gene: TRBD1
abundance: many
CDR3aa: CASSPGQGGYGYTF
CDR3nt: TGCGCCAGCAGCCCTGGACAGGGAGGCTATGGCTACACCTTC

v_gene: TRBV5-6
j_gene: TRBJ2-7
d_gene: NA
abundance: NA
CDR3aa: CASSQSGGLYEQYF
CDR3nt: TGTGCCAGCAGCCAATCAGGGGGACTCTACGAGCAGTACTTC

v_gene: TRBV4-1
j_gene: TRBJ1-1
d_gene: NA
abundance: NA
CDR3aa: CASLPAPGGGDEAFF
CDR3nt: TGCGCCAGCCTGCCAGCCCCCGGGGGGGGAGATGAAGCTTTCTTT

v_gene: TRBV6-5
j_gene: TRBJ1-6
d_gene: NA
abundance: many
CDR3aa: CASSYVAGENSPLHF
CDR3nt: TGTGCCAGCAGTTACGTGGCAGGCGAGAATTCACCCCTCCACTTT

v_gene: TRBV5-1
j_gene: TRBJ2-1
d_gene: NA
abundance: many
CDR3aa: CASSLRERGWNEQFF
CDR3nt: TGCGCCAGCAGCTTGAGAGAGCGCGGTTGGAATGAGCAGTTCTTC

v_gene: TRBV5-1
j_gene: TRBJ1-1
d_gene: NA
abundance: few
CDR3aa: CASSLPGRMNTEAFF
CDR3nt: TGCGCCAGCAGCTTGCCAGGGCGCATGAACACTGAAGCTTTCTTT

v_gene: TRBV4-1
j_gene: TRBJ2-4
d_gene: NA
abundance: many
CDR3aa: CASSQEGWGNIQYF
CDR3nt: TGCGCCAGCAGCCAAGAGGGGTGGGGAAACATTCAGTACTTC

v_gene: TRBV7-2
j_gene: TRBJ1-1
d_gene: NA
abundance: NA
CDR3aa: CASSLRIRGRTEAFF
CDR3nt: TGTGCCAGCAGCTTACGGATCCGGGGGCGGACTGAAGCTTTCTTT

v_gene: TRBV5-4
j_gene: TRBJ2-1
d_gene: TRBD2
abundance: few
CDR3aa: CASSWGLAGDDEQFF
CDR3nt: TGTGCCAGCAGCTGGGGACTAGCGGGGGACGATGAGCAGTTCTTC

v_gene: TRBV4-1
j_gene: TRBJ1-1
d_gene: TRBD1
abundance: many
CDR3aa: CASSQAGQGGFTEAFF
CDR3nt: TGCGCCAGCAGCCAAGCTGGACAGGGGGGATTTACTGAAGCTTTCTTT

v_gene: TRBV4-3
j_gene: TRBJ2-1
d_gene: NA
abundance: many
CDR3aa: CASSQVAGTYNEQFF
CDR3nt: TGCGCCAGCAGCCAAGTGGCAGGGACCTACAATGAGCAGTTCTTC

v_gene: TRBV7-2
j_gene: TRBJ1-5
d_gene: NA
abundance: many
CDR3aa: CASSFGGRGINQPQHF
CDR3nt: TGTGCCAGCAGCTTCGGGGGGCGCGGGATCAATCAGCCCCAGCATTTT

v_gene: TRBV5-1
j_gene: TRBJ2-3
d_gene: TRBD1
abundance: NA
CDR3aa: CASSVAGTGDFTDTQYF
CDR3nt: TGCGCCAGCAGCGTCGCGGGGACAGGGGACTTCACAGATACGCAGTATTTT

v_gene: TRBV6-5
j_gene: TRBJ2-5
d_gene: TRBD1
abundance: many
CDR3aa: CASSHDRGETQYF
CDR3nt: TGTGCCAGCAGCCACGACAGGGGCGAGACCCAGTACTTC

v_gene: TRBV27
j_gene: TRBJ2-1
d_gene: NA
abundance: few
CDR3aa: CASSFLANLYNEQFF
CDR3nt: TGTGCCAGCAGTTTCCTAGCGAACCTCTACAATGAGCAGTTCTTC

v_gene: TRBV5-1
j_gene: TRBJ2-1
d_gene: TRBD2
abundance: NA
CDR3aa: CASSWSWRGGRTGSEQFF
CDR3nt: TGCGCCAGCAGCTGGTCTTGGCGCGGGGGGCGGACTGGGAGCGAGCAGTTCTTC

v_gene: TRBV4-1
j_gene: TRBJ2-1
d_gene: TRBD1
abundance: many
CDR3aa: CASSQDGQGSYNEQFF
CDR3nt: TGCGCCAGCAGCCAGGATGGACAGGGCTCCTACAATGAGCAGTTCTTC

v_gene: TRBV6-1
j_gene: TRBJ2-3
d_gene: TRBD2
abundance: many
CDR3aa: CASSNSGGVTDTQYF
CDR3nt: TGTGCCAGCAGTAATAGCGGGGGGGTCACAGATACGCAGTATTTT